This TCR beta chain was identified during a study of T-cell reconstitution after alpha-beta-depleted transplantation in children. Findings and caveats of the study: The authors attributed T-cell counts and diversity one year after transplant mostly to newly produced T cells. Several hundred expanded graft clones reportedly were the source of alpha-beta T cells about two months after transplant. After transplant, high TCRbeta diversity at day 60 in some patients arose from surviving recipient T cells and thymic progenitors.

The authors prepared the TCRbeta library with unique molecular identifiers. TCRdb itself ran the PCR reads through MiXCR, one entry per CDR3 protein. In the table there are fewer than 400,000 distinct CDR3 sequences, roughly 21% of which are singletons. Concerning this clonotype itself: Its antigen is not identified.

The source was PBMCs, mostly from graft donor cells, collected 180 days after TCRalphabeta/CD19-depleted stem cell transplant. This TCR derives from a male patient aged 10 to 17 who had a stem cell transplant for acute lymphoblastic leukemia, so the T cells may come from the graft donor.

This CDR3 reads CASSKQGAKNIQYF. The CDR3 DNA sequence: TGTGCCAGCAGCAAACAGGGAGCCAAAAACATTCAGTACTTC. The V gene is TRBV3-1, the J gene TRBJ2-4; D is possibly TRBD1 (6 bases). The germline V and J ends were trimmed by 5 bases and 0 bases, with 8 bases remaining between them. Germline-derived CDR1 and CDR2 are LGHDT and YNNKEL (reference sequence). CDR3 length equals 14 residues.